The 14 T cell receptor beta chains below all came from one sample that was sequenced in a study of graft-versus-host responses after intestinal transplantation. The data were produced by immunoSEQ multiplex PCR, yet TCRdb's version contains in-frame clones alone and is incomplete. The table shows 33,000 or so clones, with approximately 96% occurring only once. Sample: PBMCs, taken 16 days after intestinal transplant. These receptors were collected from a human patient who received an intestinal transplant, so some T cells may come from the graft donor.

V and J are TRBV15 and TRBJ1-5; D might be TRBD1 (6 bases). There are 13 residues in the CDR3. Germline V gene data show CDR1 as LNHNV and CDR2 as YYDKDF (reference sequence). V was trimmed by 5 bases and J by 5 bases, leaving 10 bases between them. This CDR3 reads CATSGGAYQPQHF. Here the CDR3 DNA reads TGTGCCACCAGCGGGGGGGCTTATCAGCCCCAGCATTTT.

V and J are TRBV7-8 and TRBJ2-7; 8 bases fit TRBD1. The length of the CDR3 is 14 residues. V gave up 1 base and J gave up 2 bases; unmatched junction bases: 1. CDR1 and CDR2 from the germline V gene are SGHVS and FQNEAQ. The CDR3 nucleotides are TGTGCCAGCAGCTTAGGGACAGGGACCTACGAGCAGTACTTC. It yields the protein CASSLGTGTYEQYF.

The V gene is TRBV2, the J gene TRBJ2-7, with D possibly being TRBD2 (6 bases). Trimming stripped 5 bases from V and 3 bases from J, with 11 bases between. CDR3 length: 13 residues. Germline lookup yields CDR1 SNHLY and CDR2 FYNNEI. CDR3 in amino acids: CASSPDYFYEQYF. The CDR3 coding sequence is TGTGCCAGCAGTCCGGACTACTTCTACGAGCAGTACTTC.

The chain joins TRBV11-2 to TRBJ1-2, with TRBD1 as a possible D gene (6 bases). V shed 3 bases and J shed 7 bases, with 18 bases lying between them. The germline gives CDR1 SGHAT, CDR2 FQNNGV. The CDR3 runs to 15 residues. The CDR3 DNA sequence: TGTGCCAGCAGCTTCAGTGAGGGGGTTCTCGGTGGCTACACCTTC. Its translation is CASSFSEGVLGGYTF. Combining the CDR3 with reference TRBV11-2 and TRBJ1-2 gives the whole variable domain EAGVAQSPRYKIIEKRQSVAFWCNPISGHATLYWYQQILGQGPKLLIQFQNNGVVDDSQLPKDRFSAERLKGVDSTLKIQPAKLEDSAVYLCASSFSEGVLGGYTFGSGTRLTVV.

This chain uses TRBV28 with TRBJ2-7; D possibly matches TRBD1 or TRBD2 (5 bases each). The length of the CDR3 is 16 residues. V dropped 3 bases and J dropped 2 bases, with 17 bases sitting between them. CDR1 and CDR2 from the germline V gene are MDHEN and SYDVKM. The CDR3 reads CASSFGTRHLAYEQYF. As DNA, the CDR3 is TGTGCCAGCAGTTTTGGGACCCGGCACCTCGCCTACGAGCAGTACTTC.

This rearrangement joins TRBV11-1 to TRBJ2-3; possibly TRBD2 for D (5 bases). The CDR3 consists of 15 residues. Germline CDR1 is SGHAT and CDR2 is FQDESV (reference sequence). V lost 0 bases to trimming and J lost 9 bases, with 16 bases between them. The CDR3 region is CASSLADGGEGTQYF. For the CDR3, the DNA is TGTGCCAGCAGCTTAGCGGACGGCGGTGAGGGAACGCAGTATTTT.

The CDR3 loop reads CASSRGFSGANVLTF. CDR3 DNA sequence: TGCGCCAGCAGCCGGGGGTTCTCTGGGGCCAACGTCCTGACTTTC. The rearrangement joins TRBV5-1 to TRBJ2-6; a possible D gene is TRBD2 (6 bases). The germline V gene encodes CDR1 SGHRS and CDR2 YFSETQ. CDR3 length: 15 amino acids. V lost 4 bases to trimming and J lost 0 bases, with 8 bases between them.

The chain recombines TRBV29-1 with TRBJ1-2; 12 positions match TRBD1. The length of the CDR3 is 16 residues. CDR1 and CDR2 (germline): SQVTM, ANQGSEA. This CDR3 reads CSVPYRDRGQNYGYTF. CDR3 nucleotides: TGCAGTGTCCCCTACCGGGACAGGGGGCAAAACTATGGCTACACCTTC.

V and J are TRBV14 and TRBJ2-1; 10 nucleotides agree with TRBD2. Germline V lookup: CDR1 SGHDN, CDR2 FVKESK. J lost 4 bases, V lost 4 bases, and 7 bases had no gene match. This CDR3 is 16 amino acids long. For the CDR3, the DNA is TGTGCCAGCAGCCCCAGGACTAGCGGACGGTACAATGAGCAGTTCTTC. Translated, it gives CASSPRTSGRYNEQFF. The variable domain in full, completed from reference TRBV14 and TRBJ2-1, reads EAGVTQFPSHSVIEKGQTVTLRCDPISGHDNLYWYRRVMGKEIKFLLHFVKESKQDESGMPNNRFLAERTGGTYSTLKVQPAELEDSGVYFCASSPRTSGRYNEQFFGPGTRLTVL.

The CDR3 sequence: CASSLSYSNQPQHF. The CDR3 nucleotides are TGTGCCAGCAGTTTGAGTTATAGCAATCAGCCCCAGCATTTT. The V gene is TRBV28, the J gene TRBJ1-5, with D uncertain. There are 14 residues in the CDR3. Trimming took 3 bases from V and 0 from J, leaving 6 bases between them. Germline V gives CDR1 MDHEN, CDR2 SYDVKM.

This clone has just one count. The chain employs TRBV6-5 and TRBJ2-3, with 8 bases that match TRBD2. V shed 4 bases, J shed 4 bases, and the junction held 10 bases outside the gene matches. This CDR3 contains 16 residues. The germline gives CDR1 MNHEY, CDR2 SVGAGI. DNA for the CDR3: TGTGCCAGCAGTTCCCAAGCGGGAGTGTTCGCAGATACGCAGTATTTT. Its protein is CASSSQAGVFADTQYF.

The rearrangement uses TRBV6-5 and TRBJ1-5; D unresolved. CDR3 size: 13 residues. Deletions cut 8 bases from V and 4 bases from J, with 12 bases between. Germline-derived CDR1 and CDR2 are MNHEY and SVGAGI. The CDR3 sequence is CASSGLINQPQHF. Here the CDR3 DNA reads TGTGCCAGCTCCGGACTCATAAATCAGCCCCAGCATTTT.

The chain combines TRBV19 with TRBJ2-1; D might be TRBD2 (6 bases). The V and J ends lost 3 bases and 1 base respectively, with 10 bases between them. The length of the CDR3 is 15 residues. CDR1 LNHDA and CDR2 SQIVND come from the germline V gene (reference sequence). The CDR3 nucleotides read TGTGCCAGTAGTATGGCAAGCGGGTCCTACAATGAGCAGTTCTTC. The encoded protein is CASSMASGSYNEQFF.

The V and J genes are TRBV5-1 and TRBJ2-7; D gene unclear. Germline loops: CDR1 SGHRS, CDR2 YFSETQ. CDR3 length: 12 amino acids. V was clipped by 4 bases and J by 1 base, with 6 bases between them. CDR3 DNA sequence: TGCGCCAGCAGCCCCGGGTCCTACGAGCAGTACTTC. This codes for CASSPGSYEQYF.